Listed here is a single TCR beta chain. Its antigen remains unidentified. The record originates from a study of T cell responses to AZD1222 COVID-19 vaccine. CDR1 and CDR2 from the germline V gene are SGHNT and YYREEE (reference sequence). V lost 4 bases, J lost 5 bases, and 9 bases lay in between. The CDR3 runs to 12 residues. Only in-frame clones appear in the TCRdb table, and some are missing; sequencing was by immunoSEQ multiplex PCR. Here the sample spans around 180,000 clones, 88% being singletons. Study-wide results and limits: The reported proportion of spike-specific TCRs targeting unmutated variant regions was nearly half. Donors were chiefly white British, with a greater number of females, and clonal diversity was perhaps underestimated. Repertoire sampling was restricted to post-peak T cell response timepoints. CD4 TCRs associated with vaccination spanned spike, dominating at 160-218 and 743-854.

This receptor was obtained from an adult who received the AZD1222 COVID-19 vaccine. This rearrangement joins TRBV5-4 to TRBJ2-5, with a possible D match to TRBD2 (5 bases). Sequencing used peripheral blood, obtained 28 days after the second AZD1222 dose. The CDR3 sequence is CASSPGGETQYF. In nucleotides, the CDR3 is TGTGCCAGCAGCCCTGGCGGGGAGACCCAGTACTTC.